A few counts support the clone carrying this T cell receptor (beta chain). This CDR3 is also generated by other DNA sequences in the sample. This entry comes from a study of OX40 agonist ivuxolimab in advanced cancers. Sequencing used immunoSEQ multiplex PCR; TCRdb keeps in-frame clones, though not all of them. The sample carries about 130,000 clones, 85% to 95% recorded once. CDR1 and CDR2 (germline): MDHEN, SYDVKM. Deletions cut 4 bases from V and 1 base from J, with 2 bases between. This CDR3 is built from 11 residues. The source material was CD4+ or CD8+ T cells sorted from blood, sampled in a trial of the OX40 agonist ivuxolimab. The TCR comes from an adult with an advanced solid tumor such as melanoma, head and neck, liver or kidney cancer. The chain uses TRBV28 and TRBJ2-7; D remains ambiguous. Here the CDR3 reads CASSSSYEQYF. The CDR3 DNA reads TGTGCCAGCAGTTCTTCCTACGAGCAGTACTTC.